A single sample gave rise to the 13 T cell receptor beta chains below, sequenced in a study of CD8 T cells in Susac syndrome. The RNA, roughly 0.45 to 1 ug, was put through reverse transcription using random hexamers. In TCRdb, the immunoSEQ multiplex PCR reads were re-called with MiXCR into one record per CDR3 protein. The sample holds about 300,000 distinct CDR3 sequences; under 95% are singletons and the top ten take 0.065%. Sample: CD4+ T cells from PBMCs. These receptors all stem from a human donor with multiple sclerosis.

The chain uses TRBV20-1 and TRBJ1-1, with 9 bases identical to TRBD1. There are 14 residues in the CDR3. V was clipped by 3 bases and J by 9 bases; unmatched bases: 11. Per the germline V gene, CDR1 is DFQATT and CDR2 is SNEGSKA (reference sequence). The CDR3 reads CSARARQGVRKAFF. The CDR3 DNA reads TGCAGTGCTAGGGCTCGACAGGGGGTAAGGAAAGCTTTCTTT.

This chain connects TRBV20-1 to TRBJ2-7, with no clear D. The germline V gene encodes CDR1 DFQATT and CDR2 SNEGSKA (reference sequence). The CDR3 spans 11 residues. Trimming took off 4 bases at V and 0 bases at J, with 4 bases between the two ends. The CDR3: CSAKRSYEQYF. The CDR3 bases are TGCAGTGCTAAACGCTCCTACGAGCAGTACTTC.

The chain joins TRBV7-9 to TRBJ1-2; D remains ambiguous. This CDR3 comprises 12 residues. CDR1 is SEHNR, CDR2 FQNEAQ, per germline (reference sequence). V dropped 1 base and J dropped 10 bases, with 10 bases sitting between them. CDR3 nucleotide sequence: TGTGCCAGCAGCTTAGGCACCGTGGACTACACCTTC. This codes for CASSLGTVDYTF.

This clonotype has just a few counts. V gene TRBV19 combines with J gene TRBJ1-2; 7 bases agree with TRBD1. J gave up 4 bases and V 5 bases, and 4 bases lay outside the gene matches. Per the germline V gene, CDR1 is LNHDA and CDR2 is SQIVND (reference sequence). This CDR3 region has 13 residues. The chain's CDR3 is CASSLDRVYGYTF. The DNA for the CDR3 is TGTGCCAGTAGTCTCGACAGGGTCTATGGCTACACCTTC.

The chain joins TRBV2 to TRBJ1-2; no reliable D call. This CDR3 region has 11 residues. Trimming stripped 10 bases from V and 9 bases from J, with 15 bases between. Germline CDR1 and CDR2: SNHLY and FYNNEI. For the CDR3, the DNA is TGTGCCATCGCGGGATTAGGTAGCTACACCTTC. Its translation: CAIAGLGSYTF.

The gene calls are TRBV20-1 and TRBJ2-4; 9 bases are shared with TRBD2. The V segment lost 3 bases and the J segment 2 bases; nucleotides outside the gene matches: 8. The CDR3 length is 16 residues. CDR1 and CDR2 from the germline V gene are DFQATT and SNEGSKA (reference sequence). The CDR3 is CSASFLSSGTKNIQYF. The CDR3 DNA follows: TGCAGTGCTAGTTTCCTGTCTAGCGGGACCAAAAACATTCAGTACTTC.

This clonotype was recorded once. The V and J genes are TRBV2 and TRBJ1-1, with D perhaps matching TRBD1 (6 bases). Trimming cost V 6 bases and J 10 bases, with 15 bases left between them. Germline lookup yields CDR1 SNHLY and CDR2 FYNNEI. The CDR3 has 12 amino acids. CDR3 DNA sequence: TGTGCCAGCAGGTCACAGGGTCGGAGAGCTTTCTTT. Translation gives CASRSQGRRAFF.

The rearrangement links TRBV12-3 or TRBV12-4 to TRBJ2-2, with 9 bases lining up with TRBD1. After removal of 3 bases from V and 4 bases from J, the junction contained 6 bases not matched to a gene. There are 16 residues in the CDR3. CDR3 coding DNA: TGTGCCAGCAGTTTTAGGGAGACAGGGGGCACCGGGGAGCTGTTTTTT. Its protein is CASSFRETGGTGELFF.

The chain couples TRBV5-4 to TRBJ2-6, with 9 bases that match TRBD1. Germline values: CDR1 SGHNT, CDR2 YYREEE (reference sequence). This CDR3 has 16 residues. The trim removed 3 bases at V and 4 bases at J, leaving 5 bases unmatched. The DNA for the CDR3 is TGTGCCAGCAGCTACGGACAGGGGAGAGGGGCCAACGTCCTGACTTTC. The encoded protein is CASSYGQGRGANVLTF.

The CDR3 loop is CSAAYRDTQYF. The CDR3 DNA is TGCAGTGCTGCATACAGGGATACGCAGTATTTT. This chain joins TRBV20-1 and TRBJ2-3; maybe TRBD1 (5 bases). The CDR3 is 11 residues long. V was trimmed by 5 bases and J by 6 bases, leaving 9 bases between them. CDR1 and CDR2 from the germline V gene are DFQATT and SNEGSKA (reference sequence).

The rearrangement links TRBV2 to TRBJ2-4; TRBD1 matches at 7 bases. Germline CDR1 reads SNHLY; CDR2 reads FYNNEI. The CDR3 length is 21 residues. The V gene end was trimmed by 2 bases and the J gene end by 3 bases; junction bases not matched to a gene: 22. The CDR3 region has the DNA TGTGCCAGCAGTGAACGGCCCCGATACCCGGGACAGTCTATCGGCAAAAACATTCAGTACTTC. Translating gives CASSERPRYPGQSIGKNIQYF. The full variable domain, its missing parts supplied by reference TRBV2 and TRBJ2-4, is EPEVTQTPSHQVTQMGQEVILRCVPISNHLYFYWYRQILGQKVEFLVSFYNNEISEKSEIFDDQFSVERPDGSNFTLKIRSTKLEDSAMYFCASSERPRYPGQSIGKNIQYFGAGTRLSVL.

The CDR3 DNA is TGCAGTGCCACCCCCGGGACAGGGTTTTGGGTTTTCTTT. This sequence encodes CSATPGTGFWVFF. This rearrangement joins TRBV20-1 to TRBJ1-1; TRBD1 matches at 9 bases. The CDR3 totals 13 residues. Trimming at V came to 6 bases and at J to 13 bases, leaving 15 bases not matched to a gene. Germline CDR1 DFQATT, CDR2 SNEGSKA (reference sequence).

The rearrangement joins TRBV6-6 to TRBJ1-3; possibly TRBD1 for D (5 bases). The CDR3 length is 16 residues. Trimming stripped 7 bases from V and 2 bases from J, with 18 bases between. CDR1 and CDR2 (germline): MNHNY, SVGAGI (reference sequence). Here the CDR3 DNA reads TGTGCCAGCAACGACCTTGGGACGGCCGCTGGAAACACCATATATTTT. Its protein is CASNDLGTAAGNTIYF.